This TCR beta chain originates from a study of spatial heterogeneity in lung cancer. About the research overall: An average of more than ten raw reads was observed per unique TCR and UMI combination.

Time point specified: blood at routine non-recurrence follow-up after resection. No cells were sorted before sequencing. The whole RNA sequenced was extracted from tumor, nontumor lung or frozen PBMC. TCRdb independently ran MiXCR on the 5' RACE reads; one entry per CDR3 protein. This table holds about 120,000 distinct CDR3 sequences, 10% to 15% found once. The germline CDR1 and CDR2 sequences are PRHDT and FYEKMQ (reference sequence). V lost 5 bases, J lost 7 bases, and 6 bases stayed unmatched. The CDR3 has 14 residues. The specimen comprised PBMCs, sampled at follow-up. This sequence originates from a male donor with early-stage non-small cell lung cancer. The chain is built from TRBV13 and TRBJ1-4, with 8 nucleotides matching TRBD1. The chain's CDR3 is CASSPDRESEKLFF. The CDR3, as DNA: TGTGCCAGCAGCCCGGACAGGGAGAGTGAAAAACTGTTTTTT.